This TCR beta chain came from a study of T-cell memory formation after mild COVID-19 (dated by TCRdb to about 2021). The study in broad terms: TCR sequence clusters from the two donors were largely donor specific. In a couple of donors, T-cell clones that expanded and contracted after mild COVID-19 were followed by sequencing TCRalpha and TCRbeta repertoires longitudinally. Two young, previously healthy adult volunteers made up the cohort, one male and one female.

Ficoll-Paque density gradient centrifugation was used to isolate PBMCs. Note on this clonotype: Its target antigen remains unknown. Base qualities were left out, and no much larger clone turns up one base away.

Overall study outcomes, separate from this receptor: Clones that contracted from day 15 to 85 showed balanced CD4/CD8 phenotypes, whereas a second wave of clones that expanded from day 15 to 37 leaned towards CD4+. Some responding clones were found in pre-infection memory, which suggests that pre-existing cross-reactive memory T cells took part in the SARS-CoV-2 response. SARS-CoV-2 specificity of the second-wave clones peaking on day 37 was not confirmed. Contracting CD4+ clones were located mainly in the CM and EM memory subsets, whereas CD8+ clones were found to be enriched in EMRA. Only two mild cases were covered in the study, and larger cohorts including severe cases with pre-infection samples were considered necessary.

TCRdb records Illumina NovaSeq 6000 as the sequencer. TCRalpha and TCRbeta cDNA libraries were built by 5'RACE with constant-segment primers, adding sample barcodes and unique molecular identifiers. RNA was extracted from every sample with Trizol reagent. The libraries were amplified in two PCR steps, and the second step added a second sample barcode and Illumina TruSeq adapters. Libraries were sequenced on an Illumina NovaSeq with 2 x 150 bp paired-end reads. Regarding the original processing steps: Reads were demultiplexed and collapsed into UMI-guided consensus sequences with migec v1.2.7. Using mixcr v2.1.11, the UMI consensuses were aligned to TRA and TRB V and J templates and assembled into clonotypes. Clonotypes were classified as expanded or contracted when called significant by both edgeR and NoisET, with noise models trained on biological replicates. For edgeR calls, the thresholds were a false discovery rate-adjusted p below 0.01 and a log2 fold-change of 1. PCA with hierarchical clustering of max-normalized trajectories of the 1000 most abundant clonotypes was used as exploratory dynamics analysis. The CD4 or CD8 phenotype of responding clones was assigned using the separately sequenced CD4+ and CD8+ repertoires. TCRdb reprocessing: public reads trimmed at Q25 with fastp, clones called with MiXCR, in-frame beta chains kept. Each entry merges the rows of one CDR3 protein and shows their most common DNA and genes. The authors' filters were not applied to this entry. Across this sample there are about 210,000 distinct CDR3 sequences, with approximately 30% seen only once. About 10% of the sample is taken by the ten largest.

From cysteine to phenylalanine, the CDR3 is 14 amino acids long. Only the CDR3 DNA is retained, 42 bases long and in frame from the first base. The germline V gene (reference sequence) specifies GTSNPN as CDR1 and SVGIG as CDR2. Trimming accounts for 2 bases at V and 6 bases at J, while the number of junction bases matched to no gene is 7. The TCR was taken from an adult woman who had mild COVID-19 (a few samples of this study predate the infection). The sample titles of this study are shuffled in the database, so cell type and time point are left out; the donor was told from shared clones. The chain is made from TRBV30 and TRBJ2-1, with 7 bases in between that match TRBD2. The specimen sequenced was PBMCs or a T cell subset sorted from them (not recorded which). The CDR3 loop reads CAWSLGAGVNEQFF. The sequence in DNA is TGTGCCTGGAGTCTAGGGGCGGGAGTCAATGAGCAGTTCTTC. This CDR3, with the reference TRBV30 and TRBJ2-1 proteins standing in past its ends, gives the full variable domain SQTIHQWPATLVQPVGSPLSLECTVEGTSNPNLYWYRQAAGRGLQLLFYSVGIGQISSEVPQNLSASRPQDRQFILSSKKLLLSDSGFYLCAWSLGAGVNEQFFGPGTRLTVL.